The next 17 T cell receptor beta chains were all read from a single sample in a study of OX40 agonist ivuxolimab in advanced cancers. Data came from immunoSEQ multiplex PCR; TCRdb stores just in-frame clones and leaves some out. The sample lists 80,000 or so clones, roughly 91% occurring once. Source: CD4+ or CD8+ T cells sorted from blood, taken in a trial of the OX40 agonist ivuxolimab. Every receptor here comes from an adult with an advanced solid tumor such as melanoma, head and neck, liver or kidney cancer.

V and J are TRBV5-4 and TRBJ2-5; D possibly uses TRBD1 or TRBD2 (6 bases each). The CDR3 runs 14 residues. Germline V gene data show CDR1 as SGHNT and CDR2 as YYREEE (reference sequence). V lost 3 bases, J lost 5 bases, and 14 bases lay in between. The CDR3 nucleotides read TGTGCCAGCAGCTGGGGACTCCAGGGGGAGACCCAGTACTTC. Its protein product is CASSWGLQGETQYF.

V usage is TRBV11-2 and J usage is TRBJ1-1, with D unresolved. Germline lookup yields CDR1 SGHAT and CDR2 FQNNGV. The CDR3 runs to 13 residues. Trimming took 1 base from V and 4 from J, leaving 7 bases between them. CDR3 DNA: TGTGCCAGCAGCTTAGTTGGCAGCACTGAAGCTTTCTTT. Translation gives CASSLVGSTEAFF.

The V gene is TRBV21-1, the J gene TRBJ1-5. TRBV21-1 is a documented pseudogene. The CDR3 sequence is 15 residues long. The CDR3 here is CASSNRGQSNQPQHF. The CDR3 DNA reads as TGTGCCAGCAGCAACCGGGGTCAGAGCAATCAGCCCCAGCATTTT.

For the CDR3, the DNA is TGTGCCAGCAGCTTAGATAGCAGCGGGGAGCTGTTTTTT. Translating it yields CASSLDSSGELFF. The V and J genes are TRBV7-7 and TRBJ2-2; no definite D call. The CDR3 has 13 amino acids. Trimming shortened V by 1 base and J by 7 bases, and 7 bases separated the two germline ends. The germline V gene has CDR1 SSHAT and CDR2 FNYEAQ (reference sequence).

The chain couples TRBV5-1 to TRBJ2-5; a possible D gene is TRBD1 (5 bases). The germline CDR1 and CDR2 sequences are SGHRS and YFSETQ. The V end was cut by 0 bases, the J end by 4 bases, with 10 bases between. The CDR3 totals 14 residues. The CDR3 bases are TGCGCCAGCAGCTTGGCAGGGCGAGCAGAGACCCAGTACTTC. Encoded protein: CASSLAGRAETQYF.

The V call is TRBV15, the J call TRBJ1-5, with unresolved D. CDR3 length: 14 amino acids. V was cut by 1 base and J by 1 base, with 5 bases left in between. Germline-derived CDR1 and CDR2 are LNHNV and YYDKDF (reference sequence). In nucleotides, the CDR3 is TGTGCCACCAGCAGAGTAAGGAGCAATCAGCCCCAGCATTTT. Translation gives CATSRVRSNQPQHF.

The chain carries TRBV6-5 and TRBJ1-2; D remains unclear. The germline V gene has CDR1 MNHEY and CDR2 SVGAGI. Deletions cut 6 bases from V and 8 bases from J, with 16 bases between. CDR3 length equals 13 residues. The CDR3 coding sequence is TGTGCCAGCAGGCCTTGGAGGGTGCAAGGCTACACCTTC. It is translated as CASRPWRVQGYTF.

This clone was seen a handful of times. J is TRBJ1-2 and V is TRBV19, with unresolved D. This CDR3 has 13 amino acids. V shed 7 bases and J shed 2 bases, with 11 bases lying between them. Germline values: CDR1 LNHDA, CDR2 SQIVND (reference sequence). This CDR3 is CASTKPDNYGYTF. CDR3 in DNA: TGTGCCAGTACAAAACCCGACAACTATGGCTACACCTTC.

This chain joins TRBV19 and TRBJ2-4; D is perhaps TRBD1 (7 bases). V was pared by 3 bases and J by 2 bases, with 17 bases between. CDR3 size: 17 residues. Germline CDR1 reads LNHDA; CDR2 reads SQIVND (reference sequence). The CDR3 nucleotides are TGTGCCAGTAGTATGCCCAGGGGGGAACCCACCAAAAACATTCAGTACTTC. Translating gives CASSMPRGEPTKNIQYF. Full variable domain (outside the CDR3, taken from reference TRBV19 and TRBJ2-4): DGGITQSPKYLFRKEGQNVTLSCEQNLNHDAMYWYRQDPGQGLRLIYYSQIVNDFQKGDIAEGYSVSREKKESFPLTVTSAQKNPTAFYLCASSMPRGEPTKNIQYFGAGTRLSVL.

There are a few counts of this clone. The chain employs TRBV18 and TRBJ1-5; unclear D gene. Germline V gene lookup returns CDR1 KGHSH and CDR2 LQKENI. V was trimmed by 5 bases and J by 1 base, leaving 6 bases between them. The CDR3 length is 13 residues. CDR3 DNA: TGTGCCAGCTCATCGTACAGCAATCAGCCCCAGCATTTT. It yields the protein CASSSYSNQPQHF.

CDR3 region: CASSAGAQPQHF. CDR3 nucleotides: TGTGCCAGCAGCGCTGGCGCTCAGCCCCAGCATTTT. The gene calls are TRBV7-2 and TRBJ1-5; no reliable D call. The V and J ends lost 5 bases and 6 bases respectively, with 8 bases between them. This CDR3 has 12 residues. From germline, CDR1 is SGHTA and CDR2 FQGNSA.

The gene calls are TRBV4-1 and TRBJ1-2, with D perhaps matching TRBD1 (6 bases). V was cut by 0 bases and J by 10 bases, with 18 bases left in between. From germline, CDR1 is MGHRA and CDR2 YSYEKL. The CDR3 extends over 15 amino acids. Written as DNA, the CDR3 is TGCGCCAGCAGCCAAGATCCCCGTTACAGGGCGGACTACACCTTC. Protein: CASSQDPRYRADYTF.

On this clone: Distinct nucleotide sequences in the sample also encode this CDR3. The V gene is TRBV6-5, the J gene TRBJ1-5; D unclear. Trimming shortened V by 2 bases and J by 4 bases, and 6 bases separated the two germline ends. This CDR3 is built from 13 residues. Germline V gene data show CDR1 as MNHEY and CDR2 as SVGAGI. CDR3 nucleotide sequence: TGTGCCAGCAGTTACGGAGGGAATCAGCCCCAGCATTTT. It is translated as CASSYGGNQPQHF.

This clone was picked up one time. This rearrangement joins TRBV7-8 to TRBJ1-2; TRBD1 matches 7 bases. Germline V gives CDR1 SGHVS, CDR2 FQNEAQ. The CDR3 runs to 15 residues. With 5 bases clipped from V and 7 bases from J, the junction kept 13 bases outside the gene matches. The chain's CDR3 is CASSLRQGLTGGYTF. In DNA form, the CDR3 reads TGTGCCAGCAGCCTAAGACAGGGCCTCACGGGTGGCTACACCTTC.

This sequence joins TRBV5-1 and TRBJ1-1; D remains unclear. Trimming shortened V by 5 bases and J by 1 base, and 12 bases separated the two germline ends. CDR1 is SGHRS, CDR2 YFSETQ, per germline. The CDR3 loop spans 14 amino acids. CDR3 amino acids: CASRVTEQNTEAFF. The CDR3 DNA is TGCGCCAGCAGGGTTACTGAACAGAACACTGAAGCTTTCTTT. The variable domain in full, with the rest retrieved from reference TRBV5-1 and TRBJ1-1, is KAGVTQTPRYLIKTRGQQVTLSCSPISGHRSVSWYQQTPGQGLQFLFEYFSETQRNKGNFPGRFSGRQFSNSRSEMNVSTLELGDSALYLCASRVTEQNTEAFFGQGTRLTVV.

The CDR3 DNA sequence: TGTGCCAGCAGACCGGGACAGGGATTGAGGCAGCCCCAGCATTTT. This translates into CASRPGQGLRQPQHF. V usage is TRBV28 and J usage is TRBJ1-5; TRBD1 matches 9 bases. Unmatched junction bases numbered 10, after V lost 6 bases and J lost 7 bases. CDR1 MDHEN and CDR2 SYDVKM come from the germline V gene. This CDR3 spans 15 amino acids.

This clone was observed a few times. The CDR3 sequence is CASSEQGANQPQHF. The DNA for the CDR3 is TGTGCCAGCAGCGAACAGGGGGCGAATCAGCCCCAGCATTTT. The V gene is TRBV7-8, the J gene TRBJ1-5; 9 nucleotides agree with TRBD1. CDR1 SGHVS and CDR2 FQNEAQ come from the germline V gene. V shed 5 bases and J 4 bases; nucleotides not matched to a gene: 3. The CDR3 totals 14 residues.